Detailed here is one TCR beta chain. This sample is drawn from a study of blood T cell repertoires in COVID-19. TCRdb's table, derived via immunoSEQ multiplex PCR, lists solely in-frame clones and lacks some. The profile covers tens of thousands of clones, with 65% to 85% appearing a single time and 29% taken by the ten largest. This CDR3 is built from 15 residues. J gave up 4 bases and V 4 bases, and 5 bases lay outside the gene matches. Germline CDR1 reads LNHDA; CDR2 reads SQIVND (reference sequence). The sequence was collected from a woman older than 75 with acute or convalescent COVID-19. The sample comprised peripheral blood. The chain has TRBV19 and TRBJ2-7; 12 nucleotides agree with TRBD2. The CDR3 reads CASSTRLAGEYEQYF. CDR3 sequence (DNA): TGTGCCAGTAGTACCCGACTAGCGGGAGAATACGAGCAGTACTTC.